A single T cell receptor beta chain is shown here with its context. The entry originates in a study of blood T cell repertoires in COVID-19. TCRdb's copy holds only in-frame clones and misses some; the assay was immunoSEQ multiplex PCR. Of 37,000 or so clones in the sample, 65% to 85% were seen once. The CDR3 contains 14 residues. With 0 bases removed from V and 6 bases from J, the gap between germline ends came to 10 bases. Germline CDR1 reads SGHDT; CDR2 reads YYEEEE. The sequenced sample consisted of peripheral blood. The clonotype originates from a man older than 75 with active or convalescent COVID-19. The V gene is TRBV5-6, the J gene TRBJ2-1, with D perhaps matching TRBD1 (6 bases). CDR3 in DNA: TGTGCCAGCAGCTTGGGGGACAAACCCAATGAGCAGTTCTTC. It translates to CASSLGDKPNEQFF.